The 2 T cell receptor beta chains reported below all come from one sample, sequenced in a study of tumor-infiltrating lymphocytes in primary liver carcinoma. Priming with a constant-region primer yielded TCR beta cDNA from about 500 ng total RNA. Investigators got TCR beta libraries out of three nested multiplex PCR rounds, done with slightly modified ARM-PCR. The two initial PCR rounds, about 9 cycles each, used TRBV1-TRBV30 forward and C-beta reverse primers. TCRdb re-called the multiplex PCR reads through MiXCR, storing one row per CDR3 protein. The table shows about 200,000 distinct CDR3 sequences, with around four fifths occurring only once. DNA and RNA were both co-extracted from 20-30 mg of bulk tissue that had not been sorted. The specimen sequenced was tumor tissue from primary liver carcinoma. Receptors originate from a man aged 40-50 years with primary liver carcinoma and hepatitis B virus infection.

Worth noting for this clonotype: It may be a read error: a sequence one base away is much more abundant. This rearrangement joins TRBV5-1 to TRBJ2-7; the match to TRBD2 covers 8 bases. V dropped 3 bases and J dropped 6; count of bases not matched to a gene: 14. From germline, CDR1 is SGHRS and CDR2 YFSETQ. The CDR3 is made up of 16 amino acids. CDR3 residues: CASSSRRPGLDGEQYF. The CDR3 bases are TGCGCCAGCAGCTCCCGACGCCCGGGACTAGACGGCGAGCAGTACTTC.

About this clonotype itself: Its ends do not fully match the called genes, so a read error is possible. The J gene is TRBJ2-7, the V gene TRBV28; 14 nucleotides match TRBD2. This CDR3 is 17 amino acids long. Germline CDR1 MDHEN, CDR2 SYDVKM. CDR3 loop: CVSWGETSGRAGYEQYF. The CDR3 DNA reads TGTGTCAGCTGGGGAGAGACTAGCGGGAGGGCCGGGTACGAGCAATACTTC.